This TCR beta chain is from a study of persistence of HIV-infected CD4 T cells. Study context: Blood samples, up to about 200 mL, came from multiple time points, except two leukapheresis donors sampled once.

This nonspecific control used anti-CD3/anti-CD28 bead stimulation of CD4+ T cells. Sorting selected CD4+ T cells upregulating both CD40 ligand and CD69. Points from the study as a whole: Antigen-responding cells were enriched for degenerate expanded CDR3beta sequences. Compared with CD3/CD28-stimulated cells, CMV- and Gag-responding cells showed lower TCRbeta richness.

The germline V gene has CDR1 SNHLY and CDR2 FYNNEI. CDR3 size: 14 residues. The libraries were made with immunoSEQ version 4 in survey mode. The assay was immunoSEQ multiplex PCR, and TCRdb's table has in-frame clones only and misses some. The sample lists 35,000 to 55,000 clones; approximately 88% were seen once. With respect to this clone: The antigen remains unidentified.

The sample was CD4+ T cells sorted from PBMCs after 18-hour stimulation, taken from a patient who received antiretroviral therapy. V and J are TRBV2 and TRBJ1-2; 8 nucleotides align to TRBD1. The sequence was collected from an adult man with HIV who was CMV-seropositive. Here the CDR3 DNA reads TGTTCCCAAGGACAGGGCGCGACAGGCTATGGCTACACCTTC. This translates into CSQGQGATGYGYTF. The variable domain in full, with the rest retrieved from reference TRBV2 and TRBJ1-2, is EPEVTQTPSHQVTQMGQEVILRCVPISNHLYFYWYRQILGQKVEFLVSFYNNEISEKSEIFDDQFSVERPDGSNFTLKIRSTKLEDSAMYFCSQGQGATGYGYTFGSGTRLTVV.